This paragraph reports one T cell receptor (beta chain). No antigen is known for it. No base qualities exist here, and no much larger clone lies one base off it. Whole blood was collected in K2EDTA tubes by collaborating institutions according to the institutions' own protocols. For TCRbeta analysis, collaborators shipped samples in one of three forms: frozen whole blood, isolated PBMCs, or DNA extracted from either of those sample types. V loses 4 bases at its end and J loses 5 bases; junction bases beyond the gene matches: 8. CDR1 and CDR2 are read off the germline V gene as KGHSH and LQKENI. Spanning cysteine to phenylalanine, the CDR3 consists of 15 amino acids. Only the CDR3 part of the read is kept: 45 bases, read in frame from the first base. The immunoSEQ Assay, a bias-controlled multiplex PCR, was used to amplify TCRbeta CDR3 regions from genomic DNA. Processing in the source paper ran as follows. Within the assay, amplification of reference gene primers was used to estimate how many nucleated cells each sample contained. Sequence reads were collapsed and filtered to measure the absolute abundance of every unique TCRbeta CDR3 rearrangement. For each sample, productive Simpson clonality was calculated as the square root of Simpson's diversity index over productive rearrangements. The immuneACCESS repertoire file appears here via TCRdb, limited to in-frame rearrangements. These files lack a portion of the clones; in checked studies, under half of the deficit traces to unresolved V genes, and the cause of the others is not known. From that table come the V and J calls and clone size; the DNA was used to work out D and trimming. The sample includes about 110,000 clones, with 85% to 95% observed a single time. Jointly, the top ten make up less than 1.5% of the sample.

The data were obtained in a study of blood T cell repertoires in COVID-19 (dated by TCRdb to 2019 to 2021). Regarding the complete study: Samples from collaborators originated in the United States, Italy and Spain and spanned both the acute and convalescent phases of COVID-19. The prospective study material was composed of cDNA or gDNA derived from T cells, B-cell-depleted T cells, or PBMCs. The dataset comprised deeply sampled blood TCRbeta repertoires from subjects exposed to, actively infected with, or recovered from COVID-19. The repertoires were released in a freely available public database meant as a resource for research on the immune response to SARS-CoV-2. The samples were drawn from two sources: the first 160 participants of the ongoing ImmuneRACE study, and approximately 1,300 subjects contributed by 6 global collaborators. The sample metadata nearly always contained a de-identified subject ID, COVID-19 status, age in years and sex. HLA class I and class II types, where available, came from metadata supplied by the sample provider rather than from assay-based typing.

The investigation overall reported the following: How much clinical and demographic metadata was included differed by source and by participant, and the metadata was provided uncurated.

The rearrangement joined TRBV18 to TRBJ2-1, with 7 junctional bases fitting TRBD2. The sequence was obtained from a woman aged 30 to 39 with acute or convalescent COVID-19. The source material was peripheral blood. The bases read TGTGCCAGCTCACTCTATACCGGGACTAACAATGAGCAGTTCTTC. This sequence encodes CASSLYTGTNNEQFF.